The rows below give T cell receptor beta chains drawn from one sample of a study of T cell changes during pregnancy in multiple sclerosis. Data came from immunoSEQ multiplex PCR; TCRdb stores just in-frame clones and leaves some out. Here the sample spans about 72,000 clones, about 90% being singletons. This sample comprised peripheral blood, obtained in the second trimester of pregnancy. These receptor sequences come from a female donor with multiple sclerosis, enrolled in a pregnancy study. Both conserved end residues are part of each CDR3. Fields, in order: clone size, J gene, V gene, D gene, CDR3 DNA, CDR3 protein. D genes are given only for firm matches. Not every row has a clone size; where given, it reads once, few, many or a size class.

.,TRBJ1-1,TRBV11-3,.,TGTGCCAGCAGCCCCCGGGCGGGGACTGAAGCTTTCTTT,CASSPRAGTEAFF
.,TRBJ2-3,TRBV19,TRBD2,TGTGCCAGCCGCGTGAACTGGCTAGCGGGGGATGCTGAGGATACGCAGTATTTT,CASRVNWLAGDAEDTQYF
.,TRBJ1-1,TRBV7-3,.,TGTGCCAGCAGCTTACAGGAAAACACTGAAGCTTTCTTT,CASSLQENTEAFF
.,TRBJ2-3,TRBV5-1,TRBD2,TGCGCCAGCAGAGCTTATACGGGACTAGCGGGGGGCACAGATACGCAGTATTTT,CASRAYTGLAGGTDTQYF
.,TRBJ2-7,TRBV2,.,TGTGCCAGCAGTGAACAGGGGCCCACCTACGAGCAGTACTTC,CASSEQGPTYEQYF
.,TRBJ1-1,TRBV2,.,TGTGCCAGCAGTTGGGGGGGTTTTAGTTCTGAAGCTTTCTTT,CASSWGGFSSEAFF
.,TRBJ1-5,TRBV7-8,.,TGTGCCAGCAGCCCCCGCGTGTTTGGCAATCAGCCCCAGCATTTT,CASSPRVFGNQPQHF
.,TRBJ2-1,TRBV25-1,TRBD1,TGTGCCATAGGGACAGGGGACTACAATGAGCAGTTCTTC,CAIGTGDYNEQFF
.,TRBJ2-3,TRBV5-1,TRBD2,TGCGCCAGCAGCTCGCGGGGGGGGACAGATACGCAGTATTTT,CASSSRGGTDTQYF
once,TRBJ1-5,TRBV18,.,TGTGCCAGCTCACCACAGGACAGCCGACGGCAGCCCCAGCATTTT,CASSPQDSRRQPQHF
.,TRBJ2-7,TRBV5-6,TRBD1,TGTGCCAGCAGCTTAGACAGGGGGTCCTACGAGCAGTACTTC,CASSLDRGSYEQYF
.,TRBJ1-1,TRBV6-5,TRBD1,TGTGCCAGCAGTCCCAGGGGGCAGGTGGCTTTCTTT,CASSPRGQVAFF
.,TRBJ2-1,TRBV11-2,.,TGTGCCAGCAGCTTAGAACAGGGCAATGAGCAGTTCTTC,CASSLEQGNEQFF
.,TRBJ1-1,TRBV5-5,.,TGTGCCAGCAGCTGGGGGCCGGGAAACACTGAAGCTTTCTTT,CASSWGPGNTEAFF
.,TRBJ2-2,TRBV6-1,.,TGTGCCAGCCTGCCGAGGCTACCCGGGGAGCTGTTTTTT,CASLPRLPGELFF
.,TRBJ2-1,TRBV27,TRBD2,TGTGCCAGCAGTTTAGCTAGCGGGAACAATGAGCAGTTCTTC,CASSLASGNNEQFF
few,TRBJ1-1,TRBV29-1,TRBD1,TGCAGCGTTGTAGGGACAGGGGGGGAGTGGACTGAAGCTTTCTTT,CSVVGTGGEWTEAFF
.,TRBJ2-3,TRBV2,.,TGTGCCAGCAGTACGGCGGGGCCTAGCACAGATACGCAGTATTTT,CASSTAGPSTDTQYF
.,TRBJ2-1,TRBV5-1,.,TGCGCCAGCAGCTTGGCCACGGAGGGGGCGGGTGAGCAGTTCTTC,CASSLATEGAGEQFF
.,TRBJ2-3,TRBV4-3,.,TGCGCCAGCAGCCAAGATCTTGGGCGAGATACGCAGTATTTT,CASSQDLGRDTQYF
.,TRBJ2-1,TRBV4-2,TRBD2,TGTGCCAGCAGCCAAGCGGCTAGCGGGGGCTCGCCCTACAATGAGCAGTTCTTC,CASSQAASGGSPYNEQFF
once,TRBJ2-1,TRBV25-1,.,TGTGCCAGCAGCCTCAATGAGCAGTTCTTC,CASSLNEQFF
.,TRBJ1-5,TRBV19,TRBD1,TGTGCCAGTAGTACGACAGGGGGCAATCAGCCCCAGCATTTT,CASSTTGGNQPQHF
.,TRBJ1-1,TRBV6-4,.,TGTGCCAGCAGGGAGACAGTGTACACTGAAGCTTTCTTT,CASRETVYTEAFF
.,TRBJ2-2,TRBV5-4,.,TGTGCCAGCAGCTTGTCCGGGTACGCCGGGGAGCTGTTTTTT,CASSLSGYAGELFF
once,TRBJ2-5,TRBV15,.,TGTGCCACCAGCAGAGATGAGGTCTTGACAGAAGAGACCCAGTACTTC,CATSRDEVLTEETQYF
.,TRBJ2-7,TRBV6-5,TRBD2,TGTGCCAGCAGTTACGCGGGGGGGCCAGTCGAGCAGTACTTC,CASSYAGGPVEQYF
.,TRBJ2-3,TRBV4-1,.,TGCGCCAGCAGCCAAGATGAGGGGGTCATTATTGATACGCAGTATTTT,CASSQDEGVIIDTQYF
.,TRBJ1-5,TRBV2,.,TGTGCCAGCAGGGCGGAGCCCTCCAGCAATCAGCCCCAGCATTTT,CASRAEPSSNQPQHF
once,TRBJ2-1,TRBV6-5,.,TGTGCCAGCAGTTGGGGGGCCTACAATGAGCAGTTCTTC,CASSWGAYNEQFF
.,TRBJ2-5,TRBV20-1,.,TGCAGTGCTACTCGTGCAGCCCAGTACTTC,CSATRAAQYF
.,TRBJ2-2,TRBV5-1,TRBD1,TGCGCCAGCAGCCCCCCCGGGACAGGGAACACCGGGGAGCTGTTTTTT,CASSPPGTGNTGELFF
.,TRBJ2-3,TRBV11-1,.,TGTGCCAGCAGCTTACAACGGGGCACAGATACGCAGTATTTT,CASSLQRGTDTQYF
.,TRBJ2-6,TRBV5-1,.,TGCGCCAGCAGCTTGTCGGGGTTAGGTGGGGCCAACGTCCTGACTTTC,CASSLSGLGGANVLTF
.,TRBJ1-5,TRBV30,.,TGTGCCTGGAGTGTACAAGGGGTAGGGCAGCCCCAGCATTTT,CAWSVQGVGQPQHF
once,TRBJ2-3,TRBV7-2,TRBD2,TGTGCCAGCAGCTTATCCGAACTAGCGGATATCCGAAGCACAGATACGCAGTATTTT,CASSLSELADIRSTDTQYF
once,TRBJ2-3,TRBV7-9,.,TGTGCCAGCAGTCCATTGGATACGCAGTATTTT,CASSPLDTQYF
once,TRBJ2-7,TRBV4-3,.,TGCGCCAGCAGCCAAGATCTTGGAGACCGTCCTACCTACGAGCAGTACTTC,CASSQDLGDRPTYEQYF
.,TRBJ2-3,TRBV7-2,TRBD1,TGTGCCAGCAGCCCCGGACAGGGGGCGGATACGCAGTATTTT,CASSPGQGADTQYF